One sample yielded the 21 T cell receptor beta chains listed below, sequenced in a study of molecular identifiers for immune sequencing clone quantification. TCRdb recomputed calls from the PCR reads with MiXCR, one row per CDR3 protein. Of about 320,000 distinct CDR3 sequences listed, around a fifth are singletons. The sequenced sample was naive CD8+ T cells from blood, with Jurkat cell RNA spiked in. Subset described: FACS-sorted CD8+CD4-CCR7+CD45RA+ naive T cells. These receptors all stem from a human donor in good health. Some libraries in this study had Jurkat cell RNA spiked in.

This clonotype was detected ten times or more. This sequence joins TRBV6-5 and TRBJ2-2; TRBD2 agrees at 7 bases. The CDR3 consists of 13 residues. The germline gives CDR1 MNHEY, CDR2 SVGAGI. With 6 bases clipped from V and 6 bases from J, the junction kept 4 bases outside the gene matches. The CDR3 is CASRLTSAGELFF. Written as DNA, the CDR3 is TGTGCCAGCAGGCTTACTAGCGCCGGGGAGCTGTTTTTT.

This clonotype was recorded many times. The rearrangement uses TRBV28 and TRBJ1-1; D uncertain. In germline, CDR1 is MDHEN, CDR2 SYDVKM. The length of the CDR3 is 15 residues. The V end lost 5 bases, the J end lost 3 bases, and 16 bases lay between the germline ends. CDR3 sequence (DNA): TGTGCCAGCAGTCCCCTCCTCCTCGGAGACACTGAAGCTTTCTTT. Its translation: CASSPLLLGDTEAFF.

This clonotype was detected only once. A much more abundant neighbour one base away suggests this may be a read error. The CDR3 region is CASSQDLPSGTSTDTQCF. The CDR3 DNA reads as TGCGCCAGCAGCCAAGATCTCCCTAGCGGCACTAGCACAGATACGCAGTGTTTT. This chain links TRBV4-3 with TRBJ2-3, with TRBD2 matching 7 bases. From germline, CDR1 is LGHNA and CDR2 YSLEER. This CDR3 has 18 residues.

V and J are TRBV20-1 and TRBJ2-7, with 9 bases aligning to TRBD1. Germline CDR1 DFQATT, CDR2 SNEGSKA (reference sequence). Losses at the gene ends were 2 bases for V and 5 bases for J; bases not matched to a gene: 7. This CDR3 spans 14 amino acids. The CDR3 loop is CSARLGQGQDEQYF. CDR3 in DNA: TGCAGTGCTAGATTGGGACAGGGTCAAGACGAGCAGTACTTC.

The table lists this clonotype with a few counts. The germline gene is not matched at one end of the junction; a read error may be the cause. The genes are TRBV5-3 and TRBJ2-7; D gene uncertain. TRBV5-3 is designated an ORF whose function remains uncertain. The CDR3 totals 15 residues. The CDR3 loop reads CASSLGAESPYEQYF. The CDR3 nucleotides are TGTGCCAGCAGCTTGGGTGCAGAAAGCCCCTACGAGCAGTACTTC.

In its sample, this clonotype was seen once. V usage is TRBV27 and J usage is TRBJ2-7; D not certain. Looked up from germline, CDR1 is MNHEY and CDR2 is SMNVEV (reference sequence). Trimming removed 0 bases from V and 6 bases from J, with 9 bases in between. There are 13 residues in the CDR3. The CDR3 reads CASSLSPGFEQYF. The CDR3 DNA sequence: TGTGCCAGCAGTTTATCGCCCGGGTTCGAGCAGTACTTC.

This clonotype was seen repeatedly, ten times or more. The V and J genes are TRBV10-3 and TRBJ1-1; D unresolved. CDR1 ENHRY and CDR2 SYGVKD come from the germline V gene. This CDR3 comprises 14 residues. V gave up 3 bases and J gave up 0 bases, with 8 bases separating them. The CDR3 loop is CAISDLELNTEAFF. The CDR3 nucleotides are TGTGCCATCAGTGATCTGGAGCTGAACACTGAAGCTTTCTTT.

Remarks on this clonotype: One end of the junction varies from germline; a read error may be responsible. The genes are TRBV13 and TRBJ2-2, with TRBD2 as a possible D gene (6 bases). CDR3 size: 13 residues. From germline, CDR1 is PRHDT and CDR2 FYEKMQ (reference sequence). In DNA form, the CDR3 reads TGCGCCAGCGGTGGGGGGTACACCGGGGAGCTGTTTTTT. As protein: CASGGGYTGELFF.

This clonotype is deemed medium-sized. The CDR3, as DNA: TGTGCCAGCAGCTTTGTAGGAAACACTGAAGCTTTCTTT. This translates into CASSFVGNTEAFF. The rearrangement joins TRBV28 to TRBJ1-1, with D unclear. V gave up 6 bases and J gave up 2 bases, with 10 bases separating them. Germline CDR1 MDHEN, CDR2 SYDVKM. There are 13 residues in the CDR3.

As to this clonotype: With a much larger clone just one base away, this may be a read error. This rearrangement joins TRBV27 to TRBJ2-3; unclear D gene. This CDR3 contains 14 residues. Germline V lookup: CDR1 MNHEY, CDR2 SMNVEV (reference sequence). V was cut by 5 bases and J by 2 bases, with 11 bases left in between. In nucleotides, the CDR3 is TGTGCCAGCAGTAAGCTAAAGTCCACAGATACGCAGTATTTT. It specifies CASSKLKSTDTQYF.

This clonotype was seen at least ten times. V is TRBV6-5 and J is TRBJ1-1; TRBD1 matches at 9 bases. The CDR3 extends over 13 amino acids. V was pared by 8 bases and J by 4 bases, with 5 bases of the junction left unmatched. Germline V gene sequence: CDR1 MNHEY, CDR2 SVGAGI. CDR3 amino acids: CASFLTGGTEAFF. In nucleotides, the CDR3 is TGTGCCAGCTTCCTGACAGGGGGCACTGAAGCTTTCTTT.

This clonotype was counted at least ten times. The V gene is TRBV15, the J gene TRBJ2-3, with 7 bases aligning to TRBD1. V trimming: 5 bases; J trimming: 0 bases; junction bases outside the gene matches: 11. The CDR3 is 17 residues long. Germline CDR1 reads LNHNV; CDR2 reads YYDKDF (reference sequence). This chain's CDR3 is CATSSSPATGSTDTQYF. The CDR3 bases are TGTGCCACCAGCTCCTCCCCCGCGACAGGGAGCACAGATACGCAGTATTTT.

A remark on this clonotype: Just one base apart from a much larger clone, this may be a read error. V usage is TRBV29-1 and J usage is TRBJ2-3, with D perhaps assigned TRBD1 or TRBD2 (5 bases each). V dropped 6 bases and J dropped 10 bases, with 14 bases sitting between them. Germline V gene data show CDR1 as SQVTM and CDR2 as ANQGSEA. CDR3 length equals 11 residues. As DNA, the CDR3 is TGCAGCGTAAGGGGAGAGGATGCGCAGTATTTT. Amino acid sequence: CSVRGEDAQYF.

This clonotype was counted at least ten times. The chain links TRBV7-2 to TRBJ2-7; TRBD1 aligns across 7 bases. The V segment lost 4 bases and the J segment 3 bases; nucleotides outside the gene matches: 6. CDR3 length equals 14 residues. The germline gives CDR1 SGHTA, CDR2 FQGNSA. The CDR3 reads CASSSRQGFYEQYF. The CDR3 nucleotides read TGTGCCAGCAGCTCCCGACAGGGTTTCTACGAGCAGTACTTC.

With regard to this clonotype: A read error is possible here, since a much larger clone lies one base away. This chain connects TRBV5-1 to TRBJ2-5, with a possible D match to TRBD1 (6 bases). V was pared by 3 bases and J by 7 bases, with 16 bases between. Germline V CDR1 and CDR2: SGHRS, YFSETQ. This CDR3 has 14 amino acids. The CDR3 region is CASSSGQVGGTQYF. The CDR3, as DNA: TGCGCCAGCAGCTCGGGACAAGTGGGCGGGACCCAGTACTTC. Full variable domain (rest looked up from reference TRBV5-1 and TRBJ2-5): KAGVTQTPRYLIKTRGQQVTLSCSPISGHRSVSWYQQTPGQGLQFLFEYFSETQRNKGNFPGRFSGRQFSNSRSEMNVSTLELGDSALYLCASSSGQVGGTQYFGPGTRLLVL.

To note about this clonotype: At one boundary the junction diverges from the germline segment, which might be a read error. V and J are TRBV4-1 and TRBJ2-1, with D perhaps given as TRBD1 or TRBD2 (6 bases each). The CDR3 spans 20 residues. Germline loops: CDR1 MGHRA, CDR2 YSYEKL. CDR3 DNA: TGCGCCAGCAGCCAAGATCGAGGAGGGACCATGGTCTCGGGGGACAATGGGCAGTTCTTC. This gives the protein CASSQDRGGTMVSGDNGQFF.

This clonotype has at least ten counts. This rearrangement joins TRBV29-1 to TRBJ1-1, with 7 positions matching TRBD1. CDR3 size: 16 residues. The germline V gene has CDR1 SQVTM and CDR2 ANQGSEA. J gave up 0 bases and V 6 bases, and 13 bases lay outside the gene matches. In DNA form, the CDR3 reads TGCAGCGTCAGCTCCCCCGTGGGACAGATGAACACTGAAGCTTTCTTT. Its protein product is CSVSSPVGQMNTEAFF.

This clonotype showed up many times. The chain combines TRBV29-1 with TRBJ2-3, with TRBD2 matching over 10 bases. Germline V gene data show CDR1 as SQVTM and CDR2 as ANQGSEA. The CDR3 totals 14 residues. V lost 4 bases and J lost 3; bases outside the gene matches: 4. The CDR3 DNA is TGCAGCGTTGGTCTAGCGGGAGCTACAGATACGCAGTATTTT. Protein product: CSVGLAGATDTQYF.

The chain has TRBV7-9 and TRBJ2-1; a possible D gene is TRBD2 (6 bases). V lost 0 bases and J lost 0, with 12 bases in between. CDR1 and CDR2 (germline): SEHNR, FQNEAQ (reference sequence). The CDR3 contains 17 residues. The CDR3 DNA reads TGTGCCAGCAGCTTAGCGGAGGGGTACAGCTCCTACAATGAGCAGTTCTTC. This encodes CASSLAEGYSSYNEQFF.

V gene TRBV5-6 combines with J gene TRBJ2-3; D unresolved. Per the germline V gene, CDR1 is SGHDT and CDR2 is YYEEEE. The V end lost 0 bases, the J end lost 0 bases, and 11 bases lay between the germline ends. The CDR3 has 16 amino acids. CDR3 residues: CASSLEVLGSTDTQYF. In DNA form, the CDR3 reads TGTGCCAGCAGCTTGGAGGTTCTGGGTAGCACAGATACGCAGTATTTT.

The chain combines TRBV19 with TRBJ2-7; D is possibly TRBD2 (5 bases). The CDR3 is made up of 14 amino acids. V lost 10 bases, J lost 2 bases, and 18 bases lay in between. Germline-derived CDR1 and CDR2 are LNHDA and SQIVND (reference sequence). The CDR3 is CATTAAIGAYEQYF. In DNA form, the CDR3 reads TGTGCCACCACGGCCGCGATCGGGGCCTACGAGCAGTACTTC.